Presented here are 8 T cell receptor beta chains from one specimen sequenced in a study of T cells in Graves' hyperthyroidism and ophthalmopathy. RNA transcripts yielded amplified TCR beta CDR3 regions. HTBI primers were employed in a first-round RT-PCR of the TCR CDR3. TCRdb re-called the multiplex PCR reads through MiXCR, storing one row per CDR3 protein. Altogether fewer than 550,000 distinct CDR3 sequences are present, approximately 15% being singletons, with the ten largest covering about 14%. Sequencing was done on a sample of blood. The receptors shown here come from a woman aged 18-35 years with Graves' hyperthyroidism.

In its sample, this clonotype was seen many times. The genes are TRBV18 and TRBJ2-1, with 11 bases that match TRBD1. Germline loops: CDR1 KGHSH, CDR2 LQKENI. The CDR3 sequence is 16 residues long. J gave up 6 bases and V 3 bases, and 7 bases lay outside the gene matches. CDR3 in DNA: TGTGCCAGCTCACCCGCCGGGACAGGGGGTGGCAATGAGCAGTTCTTC. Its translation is CASSPAGTGGGNEQFF. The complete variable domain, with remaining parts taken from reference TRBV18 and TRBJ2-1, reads NAGVMQNPRHLVRRRGQEARLRCSPMKGHSHVYWYRQLPEEGLKFMVYLQKENIIDESGMPKERFSAEFPKEGPSILRIQQVVRGDSAAYFCASSPAGTGGGNEQFFGPGTRLTVL.

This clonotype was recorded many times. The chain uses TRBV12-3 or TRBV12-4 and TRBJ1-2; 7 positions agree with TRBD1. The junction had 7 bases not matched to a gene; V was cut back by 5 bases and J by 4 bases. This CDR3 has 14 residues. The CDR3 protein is CASSPDRAGYGYTF. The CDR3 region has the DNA TGTGCCAGCAGTCCCGACAGGGCAGGCTATGGCTACACCTTC.

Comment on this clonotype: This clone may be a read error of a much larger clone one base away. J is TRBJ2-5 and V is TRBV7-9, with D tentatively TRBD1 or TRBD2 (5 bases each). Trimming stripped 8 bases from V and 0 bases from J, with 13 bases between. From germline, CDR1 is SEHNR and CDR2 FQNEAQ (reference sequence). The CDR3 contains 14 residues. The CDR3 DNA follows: TGTGCCAGCGGTAGCGAGGGGAACCAAGAGACCCAGTACTTC. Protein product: CASGSEGNQETQYF.

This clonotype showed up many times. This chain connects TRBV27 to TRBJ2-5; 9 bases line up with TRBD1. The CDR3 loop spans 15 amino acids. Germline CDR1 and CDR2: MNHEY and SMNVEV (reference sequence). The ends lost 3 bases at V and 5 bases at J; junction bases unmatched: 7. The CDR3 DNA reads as TGTGCCAGCAGTTTTGGGGACAGGGCGTTTGAGACCCAGTACTTC. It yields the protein CASSFGDRAFETQYF.

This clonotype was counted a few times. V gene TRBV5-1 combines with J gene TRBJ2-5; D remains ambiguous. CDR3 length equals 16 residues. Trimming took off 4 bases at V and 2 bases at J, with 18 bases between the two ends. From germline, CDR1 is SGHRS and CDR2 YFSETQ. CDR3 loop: CASSPTPGRNQETQYF. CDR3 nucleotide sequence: TGCGCCAGCAGCCCAACTCCAGGACGTAATCAAGAGACCCAGTACTTC. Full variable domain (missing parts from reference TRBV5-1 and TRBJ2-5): KAGVTQTPRYLIKTRGQQVTLSCSPISGHRSVSWYQQTPGQGLQFLFEYFSETQRNKGNFPGRFSGRQFSNSRSEMNVSTLELGDSALYLCASSPTPGRNQETQYFGPGTRLLVL.

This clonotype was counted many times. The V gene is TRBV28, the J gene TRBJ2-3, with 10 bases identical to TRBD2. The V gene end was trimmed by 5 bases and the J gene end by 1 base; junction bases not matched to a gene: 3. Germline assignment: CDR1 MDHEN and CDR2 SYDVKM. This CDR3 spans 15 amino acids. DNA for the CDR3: TGTGCCAGCAGTCCTAGCGGGAGAGGCACAGATACGCAGTATTTT. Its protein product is CASSPSGRGTDTQYF.

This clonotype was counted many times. As DNA, the CDR3 is TGTGCCAGCAGCTTAGGGGTGGGCGATGAGCAGTTCTTC. Its protein product is CASSLGVGDEQFF. This rearrangement joins TRBV7-3 to TRBJ2-1; D is unresolved. CDR1 is SGHTA and CDR2 is FQGTGA in the germline V gene. The ends were cut back, 2 bases at V and 8 bases at J, with 10 bases in the middle. The CDR3 is 13 residues long.

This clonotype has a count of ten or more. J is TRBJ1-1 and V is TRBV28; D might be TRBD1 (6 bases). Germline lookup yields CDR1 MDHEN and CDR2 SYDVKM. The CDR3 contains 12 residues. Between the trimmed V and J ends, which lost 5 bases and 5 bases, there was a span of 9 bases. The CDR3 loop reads CASSPGQTEAFF. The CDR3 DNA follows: TGTGCCAGCAGTCCAGGACAGACTGAAGCTTTCTTT.